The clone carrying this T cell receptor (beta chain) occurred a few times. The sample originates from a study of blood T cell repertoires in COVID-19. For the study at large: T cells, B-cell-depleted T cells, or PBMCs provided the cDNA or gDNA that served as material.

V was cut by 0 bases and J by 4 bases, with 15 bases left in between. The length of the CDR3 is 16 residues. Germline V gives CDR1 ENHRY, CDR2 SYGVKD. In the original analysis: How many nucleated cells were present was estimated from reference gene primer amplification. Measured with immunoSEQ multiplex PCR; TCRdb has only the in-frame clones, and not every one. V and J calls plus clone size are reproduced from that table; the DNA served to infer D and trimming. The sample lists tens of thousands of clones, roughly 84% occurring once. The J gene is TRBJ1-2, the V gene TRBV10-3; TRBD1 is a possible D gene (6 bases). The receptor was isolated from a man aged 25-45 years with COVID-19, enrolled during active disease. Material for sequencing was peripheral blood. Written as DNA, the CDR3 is TGTGCCATCAGTGAGTCGACACCAGGGGATGCCTATGGCTACACCTTC. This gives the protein CAISESTPGDAYGYTF.